The entry that follows covers one TCR beta chain sequence. Its antigen is not identified. The data derive from a study of T cell clonotyping in hematopoietic cell transplantation. Study-level findings and limits: Higher Inverse Simpson Index values in graft donor and pretransplant recipient predicted broader posttransplant TCR diversity. Recipient TCR diversity dropped after transplant; expanded clonotypes rose from day 30 to 180.

Assay used: immunoSEQ multiplex PCR; TCRdb lists only in-frame clones, some missing. This table holds 15,000 to 20,000 clones, about nine tenths found once. V was clipped by 0 bases and J by 2 bases; unmatched bases: 3. This CDR3 has 16 amino acids. Germline lookup yields CDR1 LGHNA and CDR2 YSLEER. This TCR came from a man aged 40-49 years in good health. Some clones in this sample may be carry-over from other donors' samples. The sample consisted of peripheral blood mononuclear cells. J is TRBJ2-1 and V is TRBV4-3; TRBD2 aligns across 8 bases. The CDR3 region is CASSQESGGAYNEQFF. The CDR3 bases are TGCGCCAGCAGCCAAGAAAGCGGGGGAGCCTACAATGAGCAGTTCTTC.